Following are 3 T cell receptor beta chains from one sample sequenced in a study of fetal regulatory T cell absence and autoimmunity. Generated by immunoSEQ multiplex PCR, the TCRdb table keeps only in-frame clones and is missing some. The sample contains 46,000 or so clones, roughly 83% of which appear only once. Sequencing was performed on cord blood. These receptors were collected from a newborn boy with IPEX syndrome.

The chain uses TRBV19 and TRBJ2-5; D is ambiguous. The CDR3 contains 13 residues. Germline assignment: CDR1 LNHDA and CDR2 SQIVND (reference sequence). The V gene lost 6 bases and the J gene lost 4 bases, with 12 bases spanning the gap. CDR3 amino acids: CASSNRLTETQYF. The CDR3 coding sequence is TGTGCCAGTAGCAATAGACTTACAGAGACCCAGTACTTC.

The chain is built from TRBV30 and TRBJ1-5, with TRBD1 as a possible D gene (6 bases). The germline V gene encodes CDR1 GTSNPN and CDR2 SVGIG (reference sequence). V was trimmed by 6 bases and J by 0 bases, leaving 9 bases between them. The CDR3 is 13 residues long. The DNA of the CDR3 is TGTGCCTGCGGGACAAATAGCAATCAGCCCCAGCATTTT. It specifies CACGTNSNQPQHF.

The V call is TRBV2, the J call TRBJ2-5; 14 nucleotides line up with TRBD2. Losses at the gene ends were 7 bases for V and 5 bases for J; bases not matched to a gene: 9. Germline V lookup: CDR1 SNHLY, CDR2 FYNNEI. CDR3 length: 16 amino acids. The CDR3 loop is CASIGLAGGQGETQYF. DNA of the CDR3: TGTGCCAGCATAGGACTAGCGGGGGGCCAGGGGGAGACCCAGTACTTC.